The rows below give T cell receptor beta chains drawn from one sample of a study of beta chain features in type 1 diabetes. Profiled with immunoSEQ multiplex PCR; TCRdb holds only in-frame clones, not every one. The sample has 900,000 or so clones, around a sixth seen once; the top ten hold 0.023%. What was sequenced was naive CD4+ T cells from blood. The origin of the receptors is a woman younger than 35 in good health. Each CDR3 is given with its conserved first and last residue. The D gene is left open where the match is weak. Size is stated for part of the rows, as once, few or many counts, or as a class when the clone is expanded.

size	D	V	J	DNA	CDR3
NA	NA	TRBV4-1	TRBJ2-7	TGCGCCAGCAGCCGGTTCGGGGTCGAGCAGTACTTC	CASSRFGVEQYF
NA	TRBD2	TRBV5-1	TRBJ2-3	TGCGCCAGCAGCTTGGAGGGAGGGGACACAGATACGCAGTATTTT	CASSLEGGDTDTQYF
NA	TRBD2	TRBV7-2	TRBJ2-1	TGTGCCAGCAGCTCAATCAACCTAGCGGGAGGGGACAATGAGCAGTTCTTC	CASSSINLAGGDNEQFF
NA	NA	TRBV11-2	TRBJ2-5	TGTGCCAGCAGCTTAACGGAGACCCAGTACTTC	CASSLTETQYF
few	NA	TRBV4-3	TRBJ2-6	TGCGCCAGCAGCCAGGCAGGGAGCTCTGGGGCCAACGTCCTGACTTTC	CASSQAGSSGANVLTF
NA	TRBD1	TRBV6-5	TRBJ2-5	TGTGCCAGCAGTTGGGACAGAAAACAAGAGACCCAGTACTTC	CASSWDRKQETQYF
NA	NA	TRBV4-3	TRBJ1-5	TGCGCCAGCAGCCAAGACAGGGGTAACTATCAGCCCCAGCATTTT	CASSQDRGNYQPQHF
NA	NA	TRBV5-1	TRBJ2-1	TGCGCCAGCAGCTTGGACCCCAGCTCCTACAATGAGCAGTTCTTC	CASSLDPSSYNEQFF
NA	NA	TRBV6-5	TRBJ2-4	TGTGCCAGTGCCCGGGGTAGACAAAACATTCAGTACTTC	CASARGRQNIQYF
NA	NA	TRBV27	TRBJ1-4	TGTGCCAGCAGTTTAGTGGACCACTCTCAGAGTGTTGAAAAACTGTTTTTT	CASSLVDHSQSVEKLFF
few	NA	TRBV9	TRBJ2-1	TGTGCCAGCAGCGCCTCGGTGGGAGTTGGGAATGAGCAGTTCTTC	CASSASVGVGNEQFF
NA	NA	TRBV12-5	TRBJ1-5	TGTGCTAGTGGTTCCCGGGGAAAGCCCCAGCATTTT	CASGSRGKPQHF
NA	NA	TRBV10-3	TRBJ2-7	TGTGCCATCAGTGACAGGGACTCCTACGAGCAGTACTTC	CAISDRDSYEQYF
NA	NA	TRBV27	TRBJ1-4	TGTGCCAGCAGAAGGGACCTGGGATCGTCTTATGAAAAACTGTTTTTT	CASRRDLGSSYEKLFF
NA	NA	TRBV27	TRBJ2-3	TGTGCCAGCAGTTCCTCACTAGATACGCAGTATTTT	CASSSSLDTQYF
few	NA	TRBV25-1	TRBJ2-7	TGTGCCAGCACTGGGGCTGGTAGGGAGCAGTACTTC	CASTGAGREQYF
few	NA	TRBV7-3	TRBJ2-2	TGTGCCAGCAGCTTAATCAACACCGGGGAGCTGTTTTTT	CASSLINTGELFF
NA	TRBD1	TRBV2	TRBJ1-2	TGTGCCAGCAGAGCTGAGACAGGGAGGCTCACCTTC	CASRAETGRLTF
NA	NA	TRBV11-2	TRBJ1-5	TGTGCCAGCAGCTTTACTAGCAATCAGCCCCAGCATTTT	CASSFTSNQPQHF
NA	NA	TRBV4-3	TRBJ2-1	TGCGCCAGCAGCCAAGGACTATACAATGAGCAGTTCTTC	CASSQGLYNEQFF
NA	NA	TRBV7-9	TRBJ2-7	TGTGCCAGCAGCTTTAGTACTATGACCTACGAGCAGTACTTC	CASSFSTMTYEQYF